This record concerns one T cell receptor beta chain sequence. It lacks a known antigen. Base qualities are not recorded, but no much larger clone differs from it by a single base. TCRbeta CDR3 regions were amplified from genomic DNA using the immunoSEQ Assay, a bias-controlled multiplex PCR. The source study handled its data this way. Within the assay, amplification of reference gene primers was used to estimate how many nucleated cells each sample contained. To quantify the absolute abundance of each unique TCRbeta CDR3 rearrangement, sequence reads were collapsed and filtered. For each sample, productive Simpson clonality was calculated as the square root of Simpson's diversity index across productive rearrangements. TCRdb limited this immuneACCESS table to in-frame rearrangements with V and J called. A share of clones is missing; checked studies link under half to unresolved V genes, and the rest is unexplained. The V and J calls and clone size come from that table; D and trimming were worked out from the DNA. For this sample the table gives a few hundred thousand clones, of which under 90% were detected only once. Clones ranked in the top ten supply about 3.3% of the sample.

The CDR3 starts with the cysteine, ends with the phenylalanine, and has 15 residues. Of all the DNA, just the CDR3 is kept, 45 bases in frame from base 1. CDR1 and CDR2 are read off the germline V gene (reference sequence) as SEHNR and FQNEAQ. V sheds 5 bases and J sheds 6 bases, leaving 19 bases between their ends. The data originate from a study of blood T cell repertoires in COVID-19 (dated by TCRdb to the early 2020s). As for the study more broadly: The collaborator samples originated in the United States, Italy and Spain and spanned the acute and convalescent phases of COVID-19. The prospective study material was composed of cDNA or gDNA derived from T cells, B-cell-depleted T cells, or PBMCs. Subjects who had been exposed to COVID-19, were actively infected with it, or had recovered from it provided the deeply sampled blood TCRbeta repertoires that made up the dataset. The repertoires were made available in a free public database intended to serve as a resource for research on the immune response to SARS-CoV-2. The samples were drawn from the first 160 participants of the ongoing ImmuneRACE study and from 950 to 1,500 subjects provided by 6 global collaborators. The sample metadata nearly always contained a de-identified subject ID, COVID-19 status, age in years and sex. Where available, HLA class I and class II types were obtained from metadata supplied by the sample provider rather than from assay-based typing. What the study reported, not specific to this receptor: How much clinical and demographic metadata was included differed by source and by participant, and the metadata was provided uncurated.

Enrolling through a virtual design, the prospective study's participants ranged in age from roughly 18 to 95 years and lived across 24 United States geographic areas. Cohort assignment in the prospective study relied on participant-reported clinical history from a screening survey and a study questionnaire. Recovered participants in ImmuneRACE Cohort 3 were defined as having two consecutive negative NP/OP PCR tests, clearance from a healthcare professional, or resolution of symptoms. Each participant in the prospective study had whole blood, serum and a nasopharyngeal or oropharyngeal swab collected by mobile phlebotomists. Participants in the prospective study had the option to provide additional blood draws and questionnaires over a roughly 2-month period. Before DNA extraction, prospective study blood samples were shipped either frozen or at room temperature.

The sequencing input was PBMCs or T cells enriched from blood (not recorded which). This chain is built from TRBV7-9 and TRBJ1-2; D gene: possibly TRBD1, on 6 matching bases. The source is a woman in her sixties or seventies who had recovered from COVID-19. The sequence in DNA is TGTGCCAGCAGCCCACGGGACATAGGATGGGATGGCTACACCTTC. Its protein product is CASSPRDIGWDGYTF.